These 10 T cell receptor beta chains originate from one sample sequenced in a study of T cell changes during pregnancy in multiple sclerosis. The assay was immunoSEQ multiplex PCR, and TCRdb's table has in-frame clones only and misses some. In the table there are about 44,000 clones, roughly nine tenths of which are singletons. The material was CD4+ T cells from peripheral blood mononuclear cells, obtained after pregnancy. All receptors come from a female donor with multiple sclerosis, enrolled in a pregnancy study.

This rearrangement joins TRBV5-1 to TRBJ2-5; TRBD1 is a possible D gene (5 bases). There are 16 residues in the CDR3. CDR1 SGHRS and CDR2 YFSETQ come from the germline V gene. Trimming took 0 bases from V and 0 from J, leaving 12 bases between them. Here the CDR3 reads CASSLEAGKYQETQYF. The CDR3 bases are TGCGCCAGCAGCTTGGAGGCAGGGAAGTACCAAGAGACCCAGTACTTC.

This sequence joins TRBV11-2 and TRBJ2-4; a weak D match, TRBD1 (5 bases). Germline CDR1 and CDR2: SGHAT and FQNNGV. This CDR3 spans 14 amino acids. The V and J ends lost 1 base and 2 bases respectively, with 6 bases between them. The DNA of the CDR3 is TGTGCCAGCAGCTTAGCAGGGTCCAAAAACATTCAGTACTTC. The encoded protein is CASSLAGSKNIQYF.

This rearrangement joins TRBV27 to TRBJ2-7, with D perhaps TRBD2 (7 bases). V gave up 3 bases and J gave up 3 bases, with 9 bases separating them. Germline assignment: CDR1 MNHEY and CDR2 SMNVEV (reference sequence). This CDR3 has 13 residues. CDR3 loop: CASSLRGGYEQYF. The CDR3 DNA sequence: TGTGCCAGCAGTTTGAGGGGGGGCTACGAGCAGTACTTC.

The J gene is TRBJ2-1, the V gene TRBV2; 9 bases align to TRBD2. This CDR3 region has 14 residues. Germline V gene sequence: CDR1 SNHLY, CDR2 FYNNEI. The junction had 9 bases not matched to a gene; V was cut back by 8 bases and J by 7 bases. The CDR3 reads CASDSGRFGNEQFF. The CDR3 bases are TGTGCCAGCGATAGCGGGAGATTTGGGAATGAGCAGTTCTTC.

This rearrangement joins TRBV28 to TRBJ2-5; 8 bases are a match to TRBD1. Trimming cost V 5 bases and J 1 base; bases outside gene matches: 6. Germline V gene lookup returns CDR1 MDHEN and CDR2 SYDVKM. This CDR3 is 15 amino acids long. CDR3: CASSRPQGGQETQYF. The CDR3, as DNA: TGTGCCAGCAGTCGACCACAGGGGGGCCAAGAGACCCAGTACTTC.

CDR3 loop: CASSSQGSREAFF. The CDR3 region has the DNA TGTGCCAGCAGTTCCCAGGGGAGTCGTGAAGCTTTCTTT. The V gene is TRBV27, the J gene TRBJ1-1; tentative D call: TRBD1 (6 bases). The CDR3 sequence is 13 residues long. Deletions cut 4 bases from V and 7 bases from J, with 13 bases between. Per the germline V gene, CDR1 is MNHEY and CDR2 is SMNVEV (reference sequence).

The chain carries TRBV12-5 and TRBJ2-1; 16 positions agree with TRBD2. The J segment lost 0 bases and the V segment lost 4 bases, leaving 3 bases of the junction unmatched. Germline CDR1 and CDR2: LGHNT and FRNRAP. The CDR3 sequence is 18 residues long. The CDR3 sequence: CASGSGLAGGLSYNEQFF. In nucleotides, the CDR3 is TGTGCTAGTGGTTCGGGACTAGCGGGAGGGCTCTCCTACAATGAGCAGTTCTTC. Filled out from reference TRBV12-5 and TRBJ2-1, the complete variable domain reads DARVTQTPRHKVTEMGQEVTMRCQPILGHNTVFWYRQTMMQGLELLAYFRNRAPLDDSGMPKDRFSAEMPDATLATLKIQPSEPRDSAVYFCASGSGLAGGLSYNEQFFGPGTRLTVL.

This CDR3 is CASSTDRDSGNTIYF. Written as DNA, the CDR3 is TGTGCCAGTAGTACCGACAGGGACTCTGGAAACACCATATATTTT. The chain has TRBV19 and TRBJ1-3; 7 nucleotides agree with TRBD1. V dropped 4 bases and J dropped 0; count of bases not matched to a gene: 3. CDR1 is LNHDA, CDR2 SQIVND, per germline (reference sequence). This CDR3 has 15 residues.

V is TRBV18 and J is TRBJ2-5; D is undetermined. The CDR3 contains 12 residues. Germline V lookup: CDR1 KGHSH, CDR2 LQKENI. Trimming shortened V by 3 bases and J by 5 bases, and 7 bases separated the two germline ends. The CDR3 spells CASSPRQETQYF. The CDR3 DNA follows: TGTGCCAGCTCACCCAGGCAGGAGACCCAGTACTTC.

The chain carries TRBV10-3 and TRBJ1-6; TRBD1 might be the D (5 bases). Trimming left V 0 bases short and J 8 bases short, with 11 bases between. Germline CDR1 is ENHRY and CDR2 is SYGVKD. The CDR3 is 15 amino acids. CDR3 DNA sequence: TGTGCCATCAGTGAGTCAAGGACATCTTATTCACCCCTCCACTTT. Translation gives CAISESRTSYSPLHF.